Presented here are 25 T cell receptor beta chains from one specimen sequenced in a study of blood T cell repertoires in COVID-19 (TCRdb year 2020). Library generation was performed with the immunoSEQ multiplex PCR assay. The source is immuneACCESS, and TCRdb retained only in-frame sequences with V and J called. Part of the clones is not carried over; for the studies checked, unresolved V genes explain less than half of this, and the remainder is unexplained. Counted in this sample were around 57,000 clones; 65% to 85% of them appeared once. The leading ten clones occupy 4.5% to 7% of the sample. Material: peripheral blood. The receptors here all came from an older woman with acute or convalescent COVID-19.

This clone was recorded a few times. The V and J genes are TRBV5-5 and TRBJ2-2, with TRBD2 identical over 11 bases. V shed 4 bases, J shed 0 bases, and the junction held 8 bases outside the gene matches. Germline values: CDR1 SGHKS, CDR2 YYEKEE (reference sequence). This CDR3 has 18 amino acids. The CDR3: CASSLLAGGITNTGELFF. The CDR3 DNA follows: TGTGCCAGCAGCCTGTTAGCGGGGGGGATTACGAACACCGGGGAGCTGTTTTTT.

The genes are TRBV1 and TRBJ1-3; the table assigns TRBD1, which was not confirmed against the DNA. TRBV1 is tagged as a pseudogene. CDR3 length: 18 residues. The CDR3 region has the DNA TGCACCAGCAGCCAAGATATTTCACAGGGGGCATCTGGAAACACCATATATTTT. Its protein product is CTSSQDISQGASGNTIYF.

This clone was picked up one time. The CDR3: CASSKDLFQGQGTFCNQPQHF. CDR3 in DNA: TGTGCCAGCAGCAAAGACCTTTTTCAGGGACAGGGAACTTTTTGCAATCAGCCCCAGCATTTT. V gene TRBV21-1 combines with J gene TRBJ1-5; TRBD1 is taken as the D call from the table, unchecked against the DNA. TRBV21-1 is marked as a pseudogene. The length of the CDR3 is 21 residues.

The chain has TRBV5-1 and TRBJ1-3, with D possibly TRBD1 on 6 matching bases. CDR3 length equals 15 residues. V shed 4 bases and J shed 3 bases, with 14 bases lying between them. Per germline, CDR1 SGHRS and CDR2 YFSETQ. CDR3: CASSPTGTLGNTIYF. Written as DNA, the CDR3 is TGCGCCAGCAGCCCAACAGGGACACTTGGAAACACCATATATTTT.

V and J are TRBV5-4 and TRBJ2-2, with TRBD1 matching 9 bases. The CDR3 is made up of 16 amino acids. In germline, CDR1 is SGHNT, CDR2 YYREEE (reference sequence). Trimming cost V 4 bases and J 4 bases; bases outside gene matches: 8. The CDR3, as DNA: TGTGCCAGCAGCCCAGCACCGGGACAGGGCACCGGGGAGCTGTTTTTT. Its translation is CASSPAPGQGTGELFF.

The genes are TRBV19 and TRBJ1-2; tentatively, D is TRBD1 (5 bases). CDR1 is LNHDA and CDR2 is SQIVND in the germline V gene (reference sequence). The ends were cut back, 7 bases at V and 0 bases at J, with 12 bases in the middle. CDR3 length: 14 amino acids. The DNA for the CDR3 is TGTGCCAGTAATGGAGACAGCTCTAACTATGGCTACACCTTC. It specifies CASNGDSSNYGYTF.

This chain uses TRBV6-5 with TRBJ1-2; D not certain. CDR1 and CDR2 from the germline V gene are MNHEY and SVGAGI. CDR3 length: 12 amino acids. The V gene lost 6 bases and the J gene lost 7 bases, with 12 bases spanning the gap. CDR3 coding DNA: TGTGCCAGCAGCAGTGACATCCGTGGCTACACCTTC. Translation: CASSSDIRGYTF.

This clone occurred once. The chain has TRBV2 and TRBJ2-5; 8 bases align to TRBD2. CDR1 and CDR2 from the germline V gene are SNHLY and FYNNEI. The CDR3 extends over 17 amino acids. Trimming took 2 bases from V and 2 from J; bases not matched to a gene: 10. The CDR3 is CASSERPSGGIQETQYF. In DNA, the CDR3 is TGTGCCAGCAGTGAACGCCCCAGCGGGGGCATACAAGAGACCCAGTACTTC.

This sequence joins TRBV7-2 and TRBJ1-2; D is perhaps TRBD1 (6 bases). Trimming shortened V by 3 bases and J by 3 bases, and 8 bases separated the two germline ends. CDR1 and CDR2 (germline): SGHTA, FQGNSA. CDR3 length equals 13 residues. In DNA form, the CDR3 reads TGTGCCAGCAGCTTCAGGGGCTACTATGGCTACACCTTC. This gives the protein CASSFRGYYGYTF. The full variable domain, its missing parts supplied by reference TRBV7-2 and TRBJ1-2, is GAGVSQSPSNKVTEKGKDVELRCDPISGHTALYWYRQSLGQGLEFLIYFQGNSAPDKSGLPSDRFSAERTGGSVSTLTIQRTQQEDSAVYLCASSFRGYYGYTFGSGTRLTVV.

The table lists this clone with a few counts. The rearrangement joins TRBV29-1 to TRBJ1-6, with 8 nucleotides matching TRBD1. V shed 6 bases, J shed 8 bases, and the junction held 6 bases outside the gene matches. CDR1 and CDR2 from the germline V gene are SQVTM and ANQGSEA. The CDR3 runs 13 residues. The DNA for the CDR3 is TGCAGCGTCGGACAGGGCGCGGATTCACCCCTCCACTTT. Its protein is CSVGQGADSPLHF.

This clone showed up just a few times. The chain combines TRBV28 with TRBJ2-7; TRBD2 matches at 11 bases. The CDR3 is made up of 14 amino acids. Trimming at V came to 1 base and at J to 7 bases, leaving 3 bases not matched to a gene. CDR1 is MDHEN, CDR2 SYDVKM, per germline. The chain's CDR3 is CASSLLASGGEQYF. The CDR3 region has the DNA TGTGCCAGCAGTTTATTGGCTAGCGGGGGGGAGCAGTACTTC.

This rearrangement joins TRBV21-1 to TRBJ1-2. TRBV21-1 is recorded as a pseudogene. There are 15 residues in the CDR3. The CDR3, as DNA: TGTGCCAGCAGCAAAGGGCCGGGGGTGGCCTATGGCTACACCTTC. This codes for CASSKGPGVAYGYTF.

V gene TRBV6-5 combines with J gene TRBJ1-2, with 12 bases matching TRBD1. CDR3 length: 16 residues. Germline V gives CDR1 MNHEY, CDR2 SVGAGI. V lost 0 bases, J lost 8 bases, and 7 bases stayed unmatched. This chain's CDR3 is CASSYSGDRGRKGYTF. CDR3 bases: TGTGCCAGCAGTTACTCGGGGGACAGGGGGCGCAAGGGCTACACCTTC.

The J gene is TRBJ2-1, the V gene TRBV28, with TRBD2 matching 8 bases. V dropped 8 bases and J dropped 8; count of bases not matched to a gene: 5. Looked up from germline, CDR1 is MDHEN and CDR2 is SYDVKM. This CDR3 has 12 residues. The CDR3 DNA reads as TGTGCCAGCCGGGGGGGCCGCGATGAGCAGTTCTTC. It encodes CASRGGRDEQFF.

CDR3 DNA: TGTGCCAGCAGCCAAGATCGAGGGCAGGGGGCGGACATTCAGTACTTC. This codes for CASSQDRGQGADIQYF. This chain links TRBV4-2 with TRBJ2-4; TRBD1 aligns across 8 bases. Germline-derived CDR1 and CDR2 are LGHNA and YNFKEQ. V gave up 0 bases and J gave up 8 bases; unmatched junction bases: 9. This CDR3 has 16 residues.

The rearrangement uses TRBV7-9 and TRBJ1-6, with 7 bases fitting TRBD1. The CDR3 is made up of 17 amino acids. The germline CDR1 and CDR2 sequences are SEHNR and FQNEAQ (reference sequence). Trimming took 4 bases from V and 0 from J; bases not matched to a gene: 6. The CDR3 nucleotides are TGTGCCAGCAGCTCAGGACAGGAGAGCTCCTATAATTCACCCCTCCACTTT. It specifies CASSSGQESSYNSPLHF.

The V call is TRBV7-2, the J call TRBJ1-5; D might be TRBD1 (6 bases). The germline V and J ends were trimmed by 5 bases and 4 bases, with 15 bases remaining between them. The CDR3 is made up of 15 amino acids. Germline V CDR1 and CDR2: SGHTA, FQGNSA. In DNA, the CDR3 is TGTGCCAGCAGCCGTACAGGGAGTGGTAATCAGCCCCAGCATTTT. Residues: CASSRTGSGNQPQHF.

The gene calls are TRBV4-2 and TRBJ1-1, with D unresolved. This CDR3 has 14 residues. Germline CDR1 LGHNA, CDR2 YNFKEQ. V was pared by 8 bases and J by 1 base, with 14 bases between. The chain's CDR3 is CASGIGGPNTEAFF. The CDR3 bases are TGTGCCAGCGGGATCGGCGGGCCGAACACTGAAGCTTTCTTT.

This rearrangement joins TRBV19 to TRBJ1-6; 7 nucleotides line up with TRBD1. CDR3 size: 16 residues. Looked up from germline, CDR1 is LNHDA and CDR2 is SQIVND (reference sequence). Trimming cost V 11 bases and J 5 bases; bases outside gene matches: 15. The CDR3 reads CASRQGNLINNSPLHF. For the CDR3, the DNA is TGTGCCTCGCGACAGGGAAACCTAATTAATAATTCACCCCTCCACTTT.

CDR3 protein: CASSGQGTGELFF. The CDR3 bases are TGTGCCAGTTCGGGACAGGGGACCGGGGAGCTGTTTTTT. The genes are TRBV6-5 and TRBJ2-2; 10 bases are a match to TRBD1. The CDR3 is made up of 13 amino acids. Germline V gives CDR1 MNHEY, CDR2 SVGAGI. V trimming: 9 bases; J trimming: 5 bases; junction bases outside the gene matches: 3.

Concerning this clone itself: The identical CDR3 is also encoded by other nucleotide sequences in the sample. The genes are TRBV30 and TRBJ2-7; D unclear. Germline CDR1 reads GTSNPN; CDR2 reads SVGIG (reference sequence). The CDR3 has 15 residues. V was cut by 0 bases and J by 0 bases, with 12 bases left in between. Written as DNA, the CDR3 is TGTGCCTGGAGTGTACGCGCAGGCCTCTCCTACGAGCAGTACTTC. It codes for CAWSVRAGLSYEQYF. Supplemented by reference TRBV30 and TRBJ2-7, the full variable domain reads SQTIHQWPATLVQPVGSPLSLECTVEGTSNPNLYWYRQAAGRGLQLLFYSVGIGQISSEVPQNLSASRPQDRQFILSSKKLLLSDSGFYLCAWSVRAGLSYEQYFGPGTRLTVT.

The table lists this clone with a few counts. CDR3 residues: CASSLSGGVKGDTQYF. The CDR3 region has the DNA TGCGCCAGCAGCCTTAGCGGGGGGGTTAAGGGAGATACGCAGTATTTT. This chain connects TRBV4-1 to TRBJ2-3, with TRBD2 matching 11 bases. There are 16 residues in the CDR3. The V gene end was trimmed by 4 bases and the J gene end by 5 bases; junction bases not matched to a gene: 8. Germline V gene lookup returns CDR1 MGHRA and CDR2 YSYEKL.

The rearrangement joins TRBV11-2 to TRBJ2-3, with 8 positions matching TRBD2. CDR3 size: 17 residues. Germline trimming cut 3 bases from V and 2 bases from J; bases unmatched to any gene: 10. In germline, CDR1 is SGHAT, CDR2 FQNNGV. This CDR3 reads CASSFRSGARSTDTQYF. The CDR3 nucleotides read TGTGCCAGCAGCTTTCGTAGCGGGGCCAGGTCCACAGATACGCAGTATTTT.

The V and J genes are TRBV11-3 and TRBJ2-3; the D gene is possibly TRBD2 (6 bases). Deletions cut 4 bases from V and 2 bases from J, with 16 bases between. This CDR3 region has 16 residues. CDR1 SGHNT and CDR2 YENEEA come from the germline V gene. The CDR3 DNA reads as TGTGCCAGCAGCTCCCGGAGGGGCCGATCCACAGATACGCAGTATTTT. The encoded protein is CASSSRRGRSTDTQYF. Looking up the rest from reference TRBV11-3 and TRBJ2-3 gives the full variable domain: EAGVVQSPRYKIIEKKQPVAFWCNPISGHNTLYWYLQNLGQGPELLIRYENEEAVDDSQLPKDRFSAERLKGVDSTLKIQPAELGDSAVYLCASSSRRGRSTDTQYFGPGTRLTVL.

V is TRBV5-1 and J is TRBJ2-5; 14 bases match TRBD2. Trimming at V came to 4 bases and at J to 5 bases, leaving 7 bases not matched to a gene. CDR1 and CDR2 (germline): SGHRS, YFSETQ. The length of the CDR3 is 16 residues. This CDR3 reads CASSLTSGGAAETQYF. CDR3 coding DNA: TGCGCCAGCAGCCTGACTAGCGGGGGGGCCGCGGAGACCCAGTACTTC.